This T cell receptor beta chain originates from a study of T cell clones after liver transplantation. About the research overall: Post-transplant blood was tracked for graft-donor-reactive T cell clones identified in a pre-transplant mixed lymphocyte reaction. Apart from a few HCV-positive recipients, transplants were for non-autoimmune, non-viral reasons.

Only one count was recorded for this clone. Its antigen remains unidentified. The study, taken as a whole, reports: A significant post-transplant drop in circulating graft-donor-reactive CD4 TCRbeta sequences occurred in most of the 8 subjects. Compared with third party-reactive sequences, donor-reactive ones declined more, independent of withdrawal success.

TCRdb keeps only in-frame clones here, not all; method: immunoSEQ multiplex PCR. The sample consists of 45,000 to 60,000 clones, less than 75% of them appearing once. Germline CDR1 is MDHEN and CDR2 is SYDVKM. The germline V and J ends were trimmed by 4 bases and 0 bases, with 16 bases remaining between them. The CDR3 spans 16 residues. The specimen comprised CD4+ T cells from blood, sampled at the 22-month timepoint. This clonotype originated in a human patient who received a liver transplant. The graft donor may have given rise to some T cells. The rearrangement links TRBV28 to TRBJ2-7, with D perhaps matching TRBD2 (5 bases). CDR3 region: CASSYLSQRFSYEQYF. Here the CDR3 DNA reads TGTGCCAGCAGTTACCTCTCACAGCGGTTCTCCTACGAGCAGTACTTC.